This TCR beta chain was sequenced for a study of monozygotic twins with inflammatory bowel disease. General study points: Twins with IBD were found to have lower TCRbeta diversity (inverse Simpson) than healthy co-twins. Especially with disease activity, IBD patients had fewer clonotypes in common with others than healthy twins did.

Unsorted whole blood yielded the total RNA, with T cells left unselected. With regard to this clonotype: Antigen unknown.

cDNA was made in eight separate reactions per sample. TCRdb re-called the 5' RACE reads and gives one entry per CDR3 protein, without DNA. The repertoire table contains 200,000 to 250,000 distinct CDR3 sequences. This CDR3 has 14 residues. Sequencing used blood. The chain couples TRBV12-3 or TRBV12-4 to TRBJ2-2; as DNA is missing, the TRBD2 call by TCRdb cannot be tested. This sequence was found in a human donor with ulcerative colitis or Crohn's disease, or a healthy co-twin of an affected twin (not recorded which). The CDR3 loop is CASQPSGAAGELFF.